What follows are 13 T cell receptor beta chains derived from one specimen sequenced in a study of blood T cell repertoires in COVID-19 (dated by TCRdb to the early 2020s). The library was made by the immunoSEQ multiplex PCR assay. TCRdb took over this immuneACCESS table, retaining in-frame rearrangements with V and J assigned. Such tables are incomplete; in checked studies, under half of the missing clones stem from an unresolved V gene, and the remainder is unexplained. The sample table records approximately 58,000 clones; 84% of these occur just once. About 6% of the sample is taken by the ten largest. The sample comprised peripheral blood. Receptors originate from a woman in her sixties or seventies with acute or convalescent COVID-19.

V is TRBV5-1 and J is TRBJ2-7, with TRBD2 matching 7 bases. This CDR3 has 14 residues. The V segment lost 3 bases and the J segment 5 bases; nucleotides outside the gene matches: 8. Germline values: CDR1 SGHRS, CDR2 YFSETQ. In nucleotides, the CDR3 is TGCGCCAGCAGCTCTTTATCCGGGGGGAACGAGCAGTACTTC. This translates into CASSSLSGGNEQYF. The variable domain in full, with the rest retrieved from reference TRBV5-1 and TRBJ2-7, is KAGVTQTPRYLIKTRGQQVTLSCSPISGHRSVSWYQQTPGQGLQFLFEYFSETQRNKGNFPGRFSGRQFSNSRSEMNVSTLELGDSALYLCASSSLSGGNEQYFGPGTRLTVT.

The chain is built from TRBV10-2 and TRBJ1-4; D is perhaps TRBD1 (6 bases). CDR1 and CDR2 from the germline V gene are WSHSY and SAAADI. The CDR3 spans 15 residues. V gave up 0 bases and J gave up 8 bases, with 13 bases separating them. The DNA of the CDR3 is TGCGCCAGCAGTGAGTCCGCAGGGGTTGAGGAAAAACTGTTTTTT. This sequence encodes CASSESAGVEEKLFF.

The CDR3 is CASSYRGGDSPLHF. CDR3 sequence (DNA): TGTGCCAGCAGTTACCGGGGGGGCGATTCACCCCTCCACTTT. This sequence joins TRBV6-6 and TRBJ1-6, with D possibly matching TRBD1 (6 bases). The CDR3 contains 14 residues. Deletions cut 2 bases from V and 8 bases from J, with 10 bases between. Germline V CDR1 and CDR2: MNHNY, SVGAGI (reference sequence).

This clone has only a few counts. J is TRBJ1-1 and V is TRBV5-1; D is possibly TRBD1 (5 bases). V dropped 1 base and J dropped 2 bases, with 9 bases sitting between them. CDR1 is SGHRS and CDR2 is YFSETQ in the germline V gene. The CDR3 has 14 residues. In DNA, the CDR3 is TGCGCCAGCAGCTTGTCCAGGACAAACACTGAAGCTTTCTTT. Translation: CASSLSRTNTEAFF.

This clone was seen a single time. The rearrangement links TRBV27 to TRBJ1-3; a possible D gene is TRBD1 (5 bases). Per the germline V gene, CDR1 is MNHEY and CDR2 is SMNVEV (reference sequence). The CDR3 totals 14 residues. The V and J ends lost 7 bases and 4 bases respectively, with 14 bases between them. CDR3 region: CASTLRAGGNTIYF. The CDR3 DNA reads as TGTGCCAGCACCCTAAGGGCAGGGGGAAACACCATATATTTT.

The CDR3 sequence: CASSERGPRGSYNEQFF. The CDR3 region has the DNA TGTGCCAGCAGTGAGCGAGGCCCCCGAGGATCCTACAATGAGCAGTTCTTC. The chain couples TRBV25-1 to TRBJ2-1, with D unresolved. Germline values: CDR1 MGHDK, CDR2 SYGVNS. Trimming took off 3 bases at V and 1 base at J, with 16 bases between the two ends. The CDR3 has 17 amino acids.

The CDR3 sequence is CASSSTGTGTGELFF. CDR3 bases: TGTGCCAGCAGTTCGACAGGGACAGGCACCGGGGAGCTGTTTTTT. The chain employs TRBV6-5 and TRBJ2-2, with 8 bases that match TRBD1. Unmatched junction bases numbered 5, after V lost 4 bases and J lost 4 bases. Germline assignment: CDR1 MNHEY and CDR2 SVGAGI. The CDR3 length is 15 residues.

The chain has TRBV5-1 and TRBJ1-2; D not certain. The germline V and J ends were trimmed by 7 bases and 0 bases, with 16 bases remaining between them. From germline, CDR1 is SGHRS and CDR2 YFSETQ. The CDR3 has 15 amino acids. The CDR3 DNA reads as TGCGCCAGCTGTCGGGTGGCGGGTTCTAACTATGGCTACACCTTC. Translated: CASCRVAGSNYGYTF.

The rearrangement links TRBV3-1 (or the pseudogene TRBV3-2) to TRBJ1-1; 7 nucleotides agree with TRBD1. The CDR3 runs 15 residues. Losses at the gene ends were 4 bases for V and 2 bases for J; bases not matched to a gene: 7. Germline assignment: CDR1 LGHDT and CDR2 YNNKEL (reference sequence). The CDR3, as DNA: TGTGCCAGCAGCCCCTTGGGACAGACTAACACTGAAGCTTTCTTT. Its translation is CASSPLGQTNTEAFF.

The DNA for the CDR3 is TGTGCCAGCAGCCCCGAGGGGGCGTTCGCTGGGGCCAACGTCCTGACTTTC. The encoded protein is CASSPEGAFAGANVLTF. This sequence joins TRBV6-4 and TRBJ2-6; 7 positions agree with TRBD1. This CDR3 comprises 17 residues. J was trimmed by 2 bases and V by 6 bases; bases with no gene match: 10. Germline assignment: CDR1 MRHNA and CDR2 SNTAGT.

The gene calls are TRBV19 and TRBJ2-1, with D unclear. Germline V gene sequence: CDR1 LNHDA, CDR2 SQIVND (reference sequence). The CDR3 has 11 amino acids. The ends were cut back, 10 bases at V and 3 bases at J, with 7 bases in the middle. The CDR3 DNA reads TGTGCCACCTTATACTACAATGAGCAGTTCTTC. This sequence encodes CATLYYNEQFF.

The chain combines TRBV7-3 with TRBJ2-2, with TRBD1 matching 7 bases. The CDR3 sequence is 16 residues long. Germline trimming cut 0 bases from V and 3 bases from J; bases unmatched to any gene: 4. Germline V gene sequence: CDR1 SGHTA, CDR2 FQGTGA. CDR3 sequence: CASSLTPQGDTGELFF. The DNA for the CDR3 is TGTGCCAGCAGCTTAACGCCGCAGGGGGACACCGGGGAGCTGTTTTTT.

J is TRBJ2-1 and V is TRBV13; 8 nucleotides line up with TRBD1. The CDR3 spans 14 residues. The germline V gene has CDR1 PRHDT and CDR2 FYEKMQ (reference sequence). With V trimmed by 3 bases and J by 7 bases, 5 bases remained unmatched. CDR3 DNA sequence: TGTGCCAGCAGCTTTGACAGGGGCTGGAATGAGCAGTTCTTC. This codes for CASSFDRGWNEQFF.